Each of the 16 T cell receptor beta chains below was sequenced from the same sample in a study of T cells in localized non-small cell lung cancer. Using immunoSEQ multiplex PCR, the repertoire was profiled, and TCRdb retains in-frame clones only, with some absent. The sample holds tens of thousands of clones, around 84% seen once. This specimen was PBMCs, taken before any cancer treatment. These receptors came from a female donor with stage II lung adenocarcinoma.

This chain links TRBV11-3 with TRBJ2-7, with TRBD1 matching over 9 bases. The V and J ends lost 0 bases and 3 bases, in that order; junction bases with no gene match: 9. CDR1 and CDR2 from the germline V gene are SGHNT and YENEEA. The CDR3 contains 17 residues. Here the CDR3 reads CASSLDERRDRVYEQYF. CDR3 in DNA: TGTGCCAGCAGCTTAGATGAACGACGGGACAGGGTCTACGAGCAGTACTTC.

The V and J genes are TRBV11-2 and TRBJ1-4; D may be TRBD1 (5 bases). From germline, CDR1 is SGHAT and CDR2 FQNNGV. This CDR3 region has 15 residues. V was shortened by 1 base and J by 6 bases, with 12 bases between the two germline ends. This chain's CDR3 is CASSLVRGRDEKLFF. CDR3 DNA sequence: TGTGCCAGCAGCTTAGTTCGGGGGAGGGATGAAAAACTGTTTTTT.

The chain employs TRBV12-5 and TRBJ2-5; D gene ambiguous. CDR1 LGHNT and CDR2 FRNRAP come from the germline V gene. The CDR3 is 13 amino acids. V lost 7 bases to trimming and J lost 0 bases, with 9 bases between them. The CDR3 sequence: CASALRHQETQYF. DNA for the CDR3: TGTGCTAGTGCCCTGCGGCACCAAGAGACCCAGTACTTC. Full variable domain (missing parts from reference TRBV12-5 and TRBJ2-5): DARVTQTPRHKVTEMGQEVTMRCQPILGHNTVFWYRQTMMQGLELLAYFRNRAPLDDSGMPKDRFSAEMPDATLATLKIQPSEPRDSAVYFCASALRHQETQYFGPGTRLLVL.

V usage is TRBV6-5 and J usage is TRBJ1-2; 7 bases fit TRBD1. Trimming removed 6 bases from V and 9 bases from J; junction bases left unmatched: 10. The length of the CDR3 is 13 residues. Germline V lookup: CDR1 MNHEY, CDR2 SVGAGI. The CDR3 nucleotides read TGTGCCAGCAGAATCACAGGGGTTCAGCGCTACACCTTC. It translates to CASRITGVQRYTF.

This rearrangement joins TRBV15 to TRBJ2-1; 8 bases agree with TRBD2. Losses at the gene ends were 0 bases for V and 8 bases for J; bases not matched to a gene: 9. The germline CDR1 and CDR2 sequences are LNHNV and YYDKDF (reference sequence). The CDR3 contains 16 residues. The CDR3 sequence is CATSRDLGGGTYEQFF. CDR3 bases: TGTGCCACCAGCAGAGATTTAGGCGGGGGGACATATGAGCAGTTCTTC.

This clone was counted only a few times. V and J are TRBV27 and TRBJ2-7; 9 bases agree with TRBD2. The CDR3 has 15 residues. Germline V lookup: CDR1 MNHEY, CDR2 SMNVEV (reference sequence). V lost 3 bases and J lost 2; bases outside the gene matches: 5. This chain's CDR3 is CASSFLAGGPYEQYF. In DNA, the CDR3 is TGTGCCAGCAGTTTTTTGGCGGGGGGGCCCTACGAGCAGTACTTC.

This chain connects TRBV7-8 to TRBJ1-6, with TRBD1 matching over 8 bases. Per the germline V gene, CDR1 is SGHVS and CDR2 is FQNEAQ. The ends lost 3 bases at V and 10 bases at J; junction bases unmatched: 8. This CDR3 is 15 amino acids long. CDR3 loop: CASSFGQGFDSPLHF. CDR3 DNA sequence: TGTGCCAGCAGCTTCGGACAGGGTTTCGACTCACCCCTCCACTTT.

This clone appeared a single time. The rearrangement links TRBV7-6 to TRBJ1-2; 8 positions agree with TRBD1. CDR1 is SGHVS, CDR2 FNYEAQ, per germline. After removal of 5 bases from V and 8 bases from J, the junction contained 13 bases not matched to a gene. The CDR3 sequence is 15 residues long. The CDR3 region has the DNA TGTGCCAGCAGCCTCGGACAGGGAAGGGGGCAAGGCTACACCTTC. As protein: CASSLGQGRGQGYTF.

The CDR3 sequence is CASTRQGAKNEKLFF. The CDR3 region has the DNA TGTGCCAGCACGCGACAGGGGGCTAAGAATGAAAAACTGTTTTTT. The chain joins TRBV2 to TRBJ1-4; 10 bases are shared with TRBD1. Germline assignment: CDR1 SNHLY and CDR2 FYNNEI. Unmatched junction bases numbered 7, after V lost 7 bases and J lost 5 bases. CDR3 length: 15 residues.

This clone occurred a few times. The rearrangement joins TRBV7-2 to TRBJ2-1, with TRBD2 matching over 8 bases. Germline V gives CDR1 SGHTA, CDR2 FQGNSA. J lost 7 bases, V lost 1 base, and 3 bases had no gene match. The CDR3 totals 14 residues. The CDR3 bases are TGTGCCAGCAGCTTAGTTCCTAGCGGGAATGAGCAGTTCTTC. Protein sequence: CASSLVPSGNEQFF.

This rearrangement joins TRBV11-2 to TRBJ1-3, with D perhaps TRBD1 (5 bases). CDR3 length equals 15 residues. V was clipped by 5 bases and J by 1 base, with 12 bases between them. The germline V gene encodes CDR1 SGHAT and CDR2 FQNNGV. This CDR3 is CASSLLRVSGNTIYF. CDR3 bases: TGTGCCAGCAGCCTCCTCAGGGTTTCTGGAAACACCATATATTTT.

The chain links TRBV6-6 to TRBJ1-2; D might be TRBD1 (5 bases). Trimming stripped 0 bases from V and 2 bases from J, with 7 bases between. The CDR3 is made up of 14 amino acids. The germline V gene encodes CDR1 MNHNY and CDR2 SVGAGI (reference sequence). The CDR3 sequence is CASSYSRQNYGYTF. The CDR3, as DNA: TGTGCCAGCAGTTACTCGCGACAGAACTATGGCTACACCTTC.

This clone was found once. The rearrangement uses TRBV19 and TRBJ1-5; TRBD1 aligns across 11 bases. This CDR3 contains 18 residues. Germline V gives CDR1 LNHDA, CDR2 SQIVND (reference sequence). V lost 3 bases and J lost 6; bases outside the gene matches: 13. CDR3 protein: CASSMWGVGQGGAQPQHF. The DNA for the CDR3 is TGTGCCAGTAGTATGTGGGGTGTGGGACAGGGGGGCGCTCAGCCCCAGCATTTT. The full variable domain, completed using reference TRBV19 and TRBJ1-5, is DGGITQSPKYLFRKEGQNVTLSCEQNLNHDAMYWYRQDPGQGLRLIYYSQIVNDFQKGDIAEGYSVSREKKESFPLTVTSAQKNPTAFYLCASSMWGVGQGGAQPQHFGDGTRLSIL.

The count of this clone is one. The chain employs TRBV30 and TRBJ2-2; D is ambiguous. Germline V gene lookup returns CDR1 GTSNPN and CDR2 SVGIG (reference sequence). V was shortened by 0 bases and J by 5 bases, with 10 bases between the two germline ends. The CDR3 extends over 14 amino acids. DNA for the CDR3: TGTGCCTGGAGTGTACGTTTGGCTACCGGGGAGCTGTTTTTT. It codes for CAWSVRLATGELFF.

The chain has TRBV30 and TRBJ1-1; no definite D call. Deletions cut 0 bases from V and 8 bases from J, with 19 bases between. CDR3 length: 15 amino acids. Germline CDR1 and CDR2: GTSNPN and SVGIG (reference sequence). CDR3 coding DNA: TGTGCCTGGAGTGTACGGGCCCAGTTAGGGTACGAAGCTTTCTTT. As protein: CAWSVRAQLGYEAFF.

V and J are TRBV5-1 and TRBJ1-5; the D gene is possibly TRBD1 (5 bases). The CDR3 totals 15 residues. The ends were cut back, 4 bases at V and 2 bases at J, with 13 bases in the middle. CDR1 is SGHRS, CDR2 YFSETQ, per germline. The CDR3 loop is CASSTTGTGNQPQHF. DNA for the CDR3: TGCGCCAGCAGCACGACCGGGACGGGCAATCAGCCCCAGCATTTT.